Detailed here is one TCR beta chain. Its antigen is currently unknown. The sample is drawn from a study of blood T cells in healthy people across ages. Study-wide context: Capture by template switching was about one barcoded beta molecule per two T cells.

Using a J-beta primer mix together with a sample-barcoded 5' primer, a second PCR was run for roughly 7 to 11 cycles. TCRdb independently ran MiXCR on the 5' RACE reads; one entry per CDR3 protein. The repertoire has 980,000 or so distinct CDR3 sequences, about 44% of them found once; the top ten carry around an eighth. Russia was home to the donors, healthy Caucasian individuals aged about 6 to 90. Whole-study results and caveats: There was a strong correlation between TCR beta diversity and naive T cell percentage. Versus aged donors, long-lived donors had higher diversity and more naive CD4+ cells.

V was clipped by 2 bases and J by 2 bases, with 7 bases between them. In germline, CDR1 is GTSNPN, CDR2 SVGIG (reference sequence). CDR3 length: 14 residues. This chain joins TRBV30 and TRBJ1-6; no definite D call. The receptor was derived from a man aged 25-45 years in good health. The sample comprised blood. In nucleotides, the CDR3 is TGTGCCTGGAGTAGGGAAACCTATAATTCACCCCTCCACTTT. Its protein product is CAWSRETYNSPLHF.